Listed below are T cell receptor beta chains from one sample, sequenced in a study of Graves' ophthalmopathy and Graves' hyperthyroidism. One entry per CDR3 protein results from TCRdb running MiXCR on the multiplex PCR reads. The sample shows some 750,000 distinct CDR3 sequences, 35% to 50% of them seen only once. Sequenced sample: peripheral blood. The receptors here all came from an adult man with Graves' ophthalmopathy. Each CDR3 is given with its conserved first and last residue. Some rows mark clone size as missing; the rest say once, few, many or name a class of expanded clone.

>TRBV25-1|-
CASSGSDRDNSPLHF
>TRBV13|few
CASSSPWTEPHTEAFF
>TRBV7-9|-
CASSLGWGSYGYTF
>TRBV25-1|few
CASSFTGNGYTF
>TRBV2|few
CASSVNTYSGNTIYF
>TRBV12-3/TRBV12-4|many
CASSPTGRSYEQYF
>TRBV10-3|-
CATRGDRQNTEAFF
>TRBV25-1|-
CASSGAGQGPKLFF
>TRBV2|-
CASSLGGPLTDTQYF
>TRBV2|once
CASLGIETQYF
>TRBV14|many
CASSQGQFTYEQYF
>TRBV6-1|-
CASSPRWRGGSRETQYF
>TRBV25-1|many
CASSPSLGGNSPLHF
>TRBV29-1|many
CSVSPGANVLTF
>TRBV7-9|-
CAATEQGRKETQYF
>TRBV7-9|many
CASSQQGTATNEKLFF
>TRBV7-8|many
CASTLGRVNEQYF
>TRBV7-2|-
CASSLSGSWETRYF
>TRBV4-2|-
CASSQDPLAGGRYEQYF
>TRBV10-1|few
CASLDEGSDPEETQYF
>TRBV7-3|-
CASSLTSGGGYEQYF
>TRBV6-6|-
CASTLRGALNTEAFF
>TRBV25-1|many
CASSSPGAGSYEQYF
>TRBV24-1|once
CATSVPGQEYPSNQPQHF